These 5 T cell receptor beta chains originate from one sample sequenced in a study of blood T cell repertoires in COVID-19. Some clones are missing from TCRdb's copy, which holds only in-frame ones; the method was immunoSEQ multiplex PCR. The sample has tens of thousands of clones; about 88% are singletons. The specimen was peripheral blood. All receptors derive from a human donor with active COVID-19. The donor label of this sample is uncertain.

This chain uses TRBV10-3 with TRBJ1-1; 9 bases map to TRBD1. The CDR3 extends over 14 amino acids. CDR1 and CDR2 (germline): ENHRY, SYGVKD. Losses at the gene ends were 6 bases for V and 5 bases for J; bases not matched to a gene: 7. The chain's CDR3 is CAISGGQGETEAFF. CDR3 nucleotide sequence: TGTGCCATCAGCGGGGGACAGGGCGAGACTGAAGCTTTCTTT.

The rearrangement joins TRBV5-1 to TRBJ2-3; TRBD2 aligns across 15 bases. Germline trimming cut 4 bases from V and 0 bases from J; bases unmatched to any gene: 6. Germline V lookup: CDR1 SGHRS, CDR2 YFSETQ. The CDR3 contains 18 residues. The CDR3 spells CASSPRTSGGASTDTQYF. The CDR3 DNA follows: TGCGCCAGCAGCCCCAGGACTAGCGGGGGGGCGAGCACAGATACGCAGTATTTT.

The CDR3 region is CASNPTNYVETQYF. The CDR3 DNA is TGTGCCAGCAATCCGACAAATTATGTCGAGACCCAGTACTTC. The V and J genes are TRBV9 and TRBJ2-5; no reliable D call. The CDR3 contains 14 residues. The V gene's germline CDR1 is SGDLS and CDR2 YYNGEE. Trimming cost V 6 bases and J 5 bases, with 17 bases left between them.

The chain links TRBV6-1 to TRBJ1-4, with D unresolved. The CDR3 consists of 16 residues. With 4 bases removed from V and 2 bases from J, the gap between germline ends came to 14 bases. Germline loops: CDR1 MNHNS, CDR2 SASEGT. CDR3 sequence: CASSAHTGSTNEKLFF. The CDR3 region has the DNA TGTGCCAGCAGTGCACATACGGGGTCCACTAATGAAAAACTGTTTTTT.

The sample holds one count of this clone. J is TRBJ1-6 and V is TRBV6-5; D remains ambiguous. This CDR3 is 14 amino acids long. The germline V and J ends were trimmed by 6 bases and 4 bases, with 10 bases remaining between them. The V gene's germline CDR1 is MNHEY and CDR2 SVGAGI. In DNA, the CDR3 is TGTGCCAGCAGACCACGGGAATATAATTCACCCCTCCACTTT. This encodes CASRPREYNSPLHF.